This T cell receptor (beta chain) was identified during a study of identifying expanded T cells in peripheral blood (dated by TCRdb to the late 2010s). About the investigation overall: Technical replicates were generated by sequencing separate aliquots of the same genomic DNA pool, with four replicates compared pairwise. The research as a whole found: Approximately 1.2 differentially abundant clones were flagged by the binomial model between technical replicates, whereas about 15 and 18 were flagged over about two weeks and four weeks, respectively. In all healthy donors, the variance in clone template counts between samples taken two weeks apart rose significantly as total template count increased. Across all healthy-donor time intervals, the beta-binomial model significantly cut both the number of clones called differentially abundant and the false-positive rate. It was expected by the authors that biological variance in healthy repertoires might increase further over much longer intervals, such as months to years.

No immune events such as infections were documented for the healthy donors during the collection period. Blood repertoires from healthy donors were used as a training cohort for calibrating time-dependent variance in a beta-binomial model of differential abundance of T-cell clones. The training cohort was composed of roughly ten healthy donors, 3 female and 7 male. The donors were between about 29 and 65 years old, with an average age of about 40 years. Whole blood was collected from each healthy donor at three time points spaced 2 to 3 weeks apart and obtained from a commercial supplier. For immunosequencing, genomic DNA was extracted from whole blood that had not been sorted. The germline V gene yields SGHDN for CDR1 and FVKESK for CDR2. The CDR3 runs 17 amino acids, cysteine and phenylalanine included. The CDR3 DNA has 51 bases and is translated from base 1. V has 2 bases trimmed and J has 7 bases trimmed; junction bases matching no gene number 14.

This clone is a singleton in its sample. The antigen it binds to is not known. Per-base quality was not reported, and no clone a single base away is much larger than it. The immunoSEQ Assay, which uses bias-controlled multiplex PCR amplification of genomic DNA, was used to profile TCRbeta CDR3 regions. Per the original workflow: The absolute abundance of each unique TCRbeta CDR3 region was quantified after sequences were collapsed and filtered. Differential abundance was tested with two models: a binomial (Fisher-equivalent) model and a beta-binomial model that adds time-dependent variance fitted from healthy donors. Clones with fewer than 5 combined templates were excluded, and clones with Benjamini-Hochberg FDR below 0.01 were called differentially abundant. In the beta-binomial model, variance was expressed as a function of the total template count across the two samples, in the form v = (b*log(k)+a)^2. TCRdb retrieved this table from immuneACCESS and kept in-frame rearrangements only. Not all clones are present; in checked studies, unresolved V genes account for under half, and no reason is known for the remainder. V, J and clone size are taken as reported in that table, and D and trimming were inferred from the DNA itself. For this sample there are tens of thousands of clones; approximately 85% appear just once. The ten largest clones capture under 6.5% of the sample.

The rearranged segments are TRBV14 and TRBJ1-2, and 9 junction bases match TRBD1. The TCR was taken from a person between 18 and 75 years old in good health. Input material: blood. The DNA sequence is TGTGCCAGCAGCCAACGTCGCATCCGGGACAGGGTCAGTGGCTACACCTTC. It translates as CASSQRRIRDRVSGYTF. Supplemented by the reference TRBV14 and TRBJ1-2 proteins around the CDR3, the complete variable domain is EAGVTQFPSHSVIEKGQTVTLRCDPISGHDNLYWYRRVMGKEIKFLLHFVKESKQDESGMPNNRFLAERTGGTYSTLKVQPAELEDSGVYFCASSQRRIRDRVSGYTFGSGTRLTVV.